The T cell receptor (beta chain) described here comes from a study of spatial heterogeneity in lung cancer (dated by TCRdb to the late 2010s). Turning to the overall study: Beta-chain transcripts were consistently detected in greater numbers than alpha-chain transcripts, which likely reflected higher beta-chain transcript abundance. TCR transcript counts in tumor regions correlated strongly with a T cell transcriptional module score from matched bulk RNA-seq. In the raw uncorrected reads, each unique combination of TCR and UMI appeared on average more than ten times. TCR alpha and beta repertoires were quantitatively compared across multiple tumor regions, matched nontumor lung and blood in non-small cell lung cancer. Nonsynonymous mutation counts, determined by whole-exome sequencing of tumor tissue, were related to features of the TCR repertoire. At surgery, both alpha and beta chains were TCR-sequenced in 200 to 250 tumor regions, 63 to 80 matched nontumor lung samples and a few dozen PBMC samples.

Here is what the overall study found, with its caveats: The tumor nonsynonymous mutation count correlated with the number of expanded intratumoral alpha and beta TCRs. Additional single-cell paired TCR alpha and beta sequencing was considered necessary to confirm, at a functional level, the hypothesis that regional TCRs recognize regional mutations. The count of ubiquitous expanded TCRs correlated with the count of ubiquitous nonsynonymous mutations, and the count of regional expanded TCRs correlated with the count of regional nonsynonymous mutations. TCR-seq was estimated to cover only roughly 7% of tumor T cells for alpha chains and approximately 13% for beta chains.

The intended sense of this specimen's time point label: sample taken at primary tumor resection. Samples were obtained from fewer than 80 patients with early-stage, untreated non-small cell lung cancer from the lung TRACERx cohort. TCR sequencing used whole RNA extracted from tumor and nontumor lung tissue, or from cryopreserved PBMC samples, without cell sorting. Patients were selected for TCR sequencing only if sufficient RNA was available from at least two tumor regions. A lung pathologist reviewed the tumor and adjacent nontumor lung specimens before the specimens were selected. In the germline V gene (reference sequence), CDR1 corresponds to SGHNT and CDR2 to YYREEE. The junction shows trimming of 0 bases on V and 6 bases on J, and the gene matches do not reach 8 bases of it. From its cysteine to its phenylalanine, the CDR3 spans 16 amino acids. The entry retains the CDR3 DNA only, 48 bases that are in frame from base 1.

The library was generated by 5' RACE. Sequenced on a NextSeq 500. In the TCR library protocol, a unique molecular identifier was attached to each TCR cDNA molecule so that PCR and sequencing errors could be corrected. The study's processing was this. TCR identification, UMI-based error correction and CDR3 extraction were all carried out with Decombinator tools. TCRs above a frequency of 2 per 1,000, corresponding to the top 1% of the tumor frequency distribution, were defined as expanded. Expanded tumor TCRs statistically deemed absent (corrected P<0.05) from at least one tumor region were classed as regional, and all other expanded tumor TCRs were classed as ubiquitous. Renyi diversity was computed with the R vegan package after each repertoire had been subsampled 100 times to 5,000 TCRs. To build CDR3 similarity networks, amino acid triplet string-kernel similarity was used, and CDR3s were connected when their pairwise similarity was above 0.82. In TCRdb, the public reads were trimmed at Q25 with fastp and aligned with MiXCR, with productive beta chains retained. Entries are consolidated by CDR3 protein sequence, retaining the most common genes and DNA. These V and J calls are TCRdb output, not the study's own analysis. The sample profile shows more than 7,500 distinct CDR3 sequences; roughly 6% of them were found once. Over 20% of the sample is held by the ten biggest clonotypes.

This clonotype was seen ten or more times. Its binding antigen is unknown. The input lacks base qualities; no much larger clone sits a single base away. Recombination linked TRBV5-4 to TRBJ2-4; 8 bases in the middle match TRBD2. The material sequenced was lung tumor tissue, taken at surgery. This TCR was recovered from a female donor with early-stage non-small cell lung cancer. The CDR3: CASSLALGGGTNIQYF. The nucleotide sequence is given as TGTGCCAGCAGCTTGGCCCTAGGCGGGGGGACAAACATTCAGTACTTC. Reference TRBV5-4 and TRBJ2-4 genes cover what lies past the CDR3, so the full variable domain is ETGVTQSPTHLIKTRGQQVTLRCSSQSGHNTVSWYQQALGQGPQFIFQYYREEENGRGNFPPRFSGLQFPNYSSELNVNALELDDSALYLCASSLALGGGTNIQYFGAGTRLSVL.